Listed here are 19 T cell receptor beta chains from one sample, sequenced in a study of blood T cell repertoires in COVID-19. This table comes from immunoSEQ multiplex PCR, and its TCRdb copy is limited to in-frame clones, with some not included. The repertoire holds roughly 360,000 clones, with roughly 87% as singletons. What was sequenced was PBMCs or T cells enriched from blood (not recorded which). These receptors were obtained from a woman aged 50 to 65 who had recovered from COVID-19.

The V and J genes are TRBV6-6 and TRBJ1-5; the D gene is possibly TRBD1 (6 bases). Germline-derived CDR1 and CDR2 are MNHNY and SVGAGI (reference sequence). Deletions cut 7 bases from V and 1 base from J, with 11 bases between. This CDR3 spans 14 amino acids. CDR3 in DNA: TGTGCCAGCATGGAGGGGGGGAGCAATCAGCCCCAGCATTTT. This sequence encodes CASMEGGSNQPQHF.

The rearrangement links TRBV2 to TRBJ1-2; a weak D match, TRBD1 (5 bases). The germline gives CDR1 SNHLY, CDR2 FYNNEI. The CDR3 extends over 14 amino acids. Trimming left V 7 bases short and J 1 base short, with 13 bases between. Here the CDR3 DNA reads TGTGCCAGCACCAAGGGACTGATTAACTATGGCTACACCTTC. Its protein is CASTKGLINYGYTF.

This chain joins TRBV25-1 and TRBJ2-7; a weak D match, TRBD1 (6 bases). Germline V gene lookup returns CDR1 MGHDK and CDR2 SYGVNS. This CDR3 contains 13 residues. Trimming left V 4 bases short and J 3 bases short, with 10 bases between. CDR3: CASSGQVDYEQYF. CDR3 sequence (DNA): TGTGCCAGCAGTGGACAGGTTGACTACGAGCAGTACTTC.

As DNA, the CDR3 is TGTGCCAGCAGCTTAGAGCATTCTGGGGCCAACGTCCTGACTTTC. It is translated as CASSLEHSGANVLTF. The chain links TRBV7-2 to TRBJ2-6; no definite D call. Germline V gives CDR1 SGHTA, CDR2 FQGNSA. V gave up 1 base and J gave up 1 base, with 5 bases separating them. The CDR3 is 15 residues long. The full variable domain, in which reference TRBV7-2 and TRBJ2-6 provide the parts outside the CDR3, is GAGVSQSPSNKVTEKGKDVELRCDPISGHTALYWYRQSLGQGLEFLIYFQGNSAPDKSGLPSDRFSAERTGGSVSTLTIQRTQQEDSAVYLCASSLEHSGANVLTFGAGSRLTVL.

The chain uses TRBV2 and TRBJ1-2; TRBD1 matches at 9 bases. The germline gives CDR1 SNHLY, CDR2 FYNNEI. V was pared by 3 bases and J by 7 bases, with 21 bases of the junction left unmatched. CDR3 length equals 19 residues. CDR3 amino acids: CASSETSISGTGMRSGYTF. The CDR3 region has the DNA TGTGCCAGCAGTGAGACATCTATATCCGGGACAGGGATGAGGTCTGGCTACACCTTC.

CDR3 sequence: CATRGTIANYGYTF. In DNA form, the CDR3 reads TGTGCCACCAGGGGGACAATTGCTAACTATGGCTACACCTTC. The chain employs TRBV19 and TRBJ1-2; 7 bases match TRBD1. The CDR3 has 14 amino acids. V shed 10 bases, J shed 0 bases, and the junction held 8 bases outside the gene matches. CDR1 is LNHDA and CDR2 is SQIVND in the germline V gene (reference sequence).

V usage is TRBV7-2 and J usage is TRBJ1-2, with D hard to call. CDR1 SGHTA and CDR2 FQGNSA come from the germline V gene. The germline V and J ends were trimmed by 5 bases and 5 bases, with 18 bases remaining between them. This CDR3 spans 15 amino acids. CDR3 in amino acids: CASSPGQVDAYGYTF. The CDR3 bases are TGTGCCAGCAGCCCCGGCCAGGTCGACGCTTATGGCTACACCTTC.

The chain joins TRBV2 to TRBJ2-7; 8 nucleotides align to TRBD2. This CDR3 comprises 15 residues. The V segment lost 7 bases and the J segment 7 bases; nucleotides outside the gene matches: 15. Germline V lookup: CDR1 SNHLY, CDR2 FYNNEI. CDR3 residues: CASKGDGGEFREQYF. The DNA for the CDR3 is TGTGCCAGCAAGGGGGACGGGGGGGAGTTTCGGGAGCAGTACTTC.

The rearrangement joins TRBV21-1 to TRBJ2-1; the DNA was not used to check the table's D call, TRBD1. TRBV21-1 is shown as a pseudogene. The CDR3 sequence is 16 residues long. In DNA form, the CDR3 reads TGTGCCAGCAGCACCAAAAACGGGACAGGGAACAATGAGCAGTTCTTC. Its translation: CASSTKNGTGNNEQFF.

The genes are TRBV10-1 and TRBJ1-1; D possibly corresponds to TRBD1 (6 bases). Germline V gives CDR1 WNHNN, CDR2 SYGVQD (reference sequence). The CDR3 contains 19 residues. V dropped 2 bases and J dropped 3 bases, with 25 bases sitting between them. DNA for the CDR3: TGCGCCAGCAGTGAGCGTATACTAGAATCAGGGGAGAGGCACACTGAAGCTTTCTTT. It specifies CASSERILESGERHTEAFF.

V usage is TRBV5-1 and J usage is TRBJ2-5, with 13 nucleotides matching TRBD2. The CDR3 extends over 15 amino acids. The ends lost 5 bases at V and 5 bases at J; junction bases unmatched: 6. Looked up from germline, CDR1 is SGHRS and CDR2 is YFSETQ. The CDR3 bases are TGCGCCAGCAGGATTGGGACTAGCGGGGTGGAGACCCAGTACTTC. The encoded protein is CASRIGTSGVETQYF.

Only one count was recorded for this clone. The chain joins TRBV19 to TRBJ2-5; 7 nucleotides agree with TRBD2. In germline, CDR1 is LNHDA, CDR2 SQIVND (reference sequence). There are 13 residues in the CDR3. Losses at the gene ends were 9 bases for V and 3 bases for J; bases not matched to a gene: 7. The CDR3 DNA is TGTGCCAGCGGAAGCGGGATTAAAGAGACCCAGTACTTC. It codes for CASGSGIKETQYF.

The V gene is TRBV19, the J gene TRBJ1-6; D remains unclear. Germline assignment: CDR1 LNHDA and CDR2 SQIVND (reference sequence). CDR3 length: 13 amino acids. V lost 4 bases and J lost 5, with 6 bases in between. The CDR3 spells CASSNNHNSPLHF. The CDR3 nucleotides are TGTGCCAGTAGTAACAACCATAATTCACCCCTCCACTTT. The variable domain in full, with the rest retrieved from reference TRBV19 and TRBJ1-6, is DGGITQSPKYLFRKEGQNVTLSCEQNLNHDAMYWYRQDPGQGLRLIYYSQIVNDFQKGDIAEGYSVSREKKESFPLTVTSAQKNPTAFYLCASSNNHNSPLHFGNGTRLTVT.

This clone showed up just a few times. The CDR3: CASSYGGQGEAFF. DNA for the CDR3: TGTGCCAGCAGTTACGGGGGACAGGGGGAAGCTTTCTTT. The chain couples TRBV6-5 to TRBJ1-1, with 10 bases that match TRBD1. This CDR3 has 13 amino acids. The germline gives CDR1 MNHEY, CDR2 SVGAGI. The V and J ends lost 2 bases and 8 bases, in that order; junction bases with no gene match: 2.

The gene calls are TRBV3-1 (or the pseudogene TRBV3-2) and TRBJ1-6; 7 positions agree with TRBD1. V dropped 4 bases and J dropped 13; count of bases not matched to a gene: 10. Germline-derived CDR1 and CDR2 are LGHDT and YNNKEL (reference sequence). This CDR3 contains 14 residues. CDR3 nucleotide sequence: TGTGCCAGCAGCCTACGGAGACAGGGTGCGCCCCTCCACTTT. Translating gives CASSLRRQGAPLHF.

J is TRBJ2-6 and V is TRBV3-1 (or the pseudogene TRBV3-2); D is uncertain. Trimming left V 9 bases short and J 0 bases short, with 6 bases between. The length of the CDR3 is 13 residues. CDR1 is LGHDT and CDR2 is YNNKEL in the germline V gene (reference sequence). The CDR3 loop is CASLNSGANVLTF. CDR3 in DNA: TGTGCCAGTTTAAACTCTGGGGCCAACGTCCTGACTTTC.

A single count supports this clone. This sample includes further DNA sequences coding for the same CDR3. The chain carries TRBV5-1 and TRBJ2-3; the match to TRBD1 covers 7 bases. Germline values: CDR1 SGHRS, CDR2 YFSETQ. The CDR3 runs to 15 residues. V was clipped by 0 bases and J by 3 bases; unmatched bases: 4. CDR3 in DNA: TGCGCCAGCAGCTTGGTCGGGACAGTAACAGATACGCAGTATTTT. Amino acids: CASSLVGTVTDTQYF. Using reference TRBV5-1 and TRBJ2-3 for the parts outside the CDR3, the full variable domain is KAGVTQTPRYLIKTRGQQVTLSCSPISGHRSVSWYQQTPGQGLQFLFEYFSETQRNKGNFPGRFSGRQFSNSRSEMNVSTLELGDSALYLCASSLVGTVTDTQYFGPGTRLTVL.

J is TRBJ1-1 and V is TRBV28; 8 bases are shared with TRBD1. The V and J ends lost 6 bases and 4 bases, in that order; junction bases with no gene match: 10. The germline gives CDR1 MDHEN, CDR2 SYDVKM. The CDR3 has 15 amino acids. CDR3 nucleotides: TGTGCCAGCAGGCGGGACAGGAATTCGGTCACTGAAGCTTTCTTT. Translated: CASRRDRNSVTEAFF.

The J gene is TRBJ1-2, the V gene TRBV19, with D possibly TRBD1 on 5 matching bases. The germline V gene has CDR1 LNHDA and CDR2 SQIVND (reference sequence). CDR3 size: 14 residues. Trimming took off 10 bases at V and 4 bases at J, with 19 bases between the two ends. CDR3 sequence: CATQRPGPGYGYTF. In nucleotides, the CDR3 is TGTGCCACCCAGAGGCCAGGGCCCGGCTATGGCTACACCTTC.